Listed here are 7 T cell receptor beta chains from one sample, sequenced in a study of shared clonotypes between healthy human individuals (TCRdb year 2020). The library was built by means of the immunoSEQ multiplex PCR assay. Imported from immuneACCESS, the table was reduced by TCRdb to in-frame sequences with V and J called. These copies leave out some clones; in studies compared against another copy, an unresolved V gene accounts for under half, and the cause of the remainder is not known. The sample records 2 million to 2.5 million clones, roughly 90% of which are singletons. Around 0.4% of the sample comes from the top ten. The sample was naive CD4+ T cells from PBMCs. The sample's cell subset or site label, in plain terms: CD45RA+ positively selected. The origin of the receptors is a young man in good health. Some clones in this sample may be carry-over from other donors' samples.

The chain is built from TRBV19 and TRBJ2-2; tentatively, D is TRBD2 (5 bases). The CDR3 consists of 15 residues. Trimming pared 5 bases from V and 5 bases from J, leaving 15 bases between. The germline V gene has CDR1 LNHDA and CDR2 SQIVND (reference sequence). The CDR3 reads CASSPQPLVTGELFF. The CDR3 DNA sequence: TGTGCCAGTAGTCCCCAACCACTAGTTACCGGGGAGCTGTTTTTT.

The CDR3 sequence is CATSPSGTFIKQFF. As DNA, the CDR3 is TGTGCCACCAGCCCTAGCGGGACCTTTATTAAGCAGTTCTTC. The chain recombines TRBV15 with TRBJ2-1; TRBD2 agrees at 9 bases. The CDR3 is 14 residues long. Germline CDR1 is LNHNV and CDR2 is YYDKDF (reference sequence). V shed 5 bases and J 11 bases; nucleotides not matched to a gene: 10. Based on the CDR3 plus reference TRBV15 and TRBJ2-1, the full variable domain is DAMVIQNPRYQVTQFGKPVTLSCSQTLNHNVMYWYQQKSSQAPKLLFHYYDKDFNNEADTPDNFQSRRPNTSFCFLDIRSPGLGDTAMYLCATSPSGTFIKQFFGPGTRLTVL.

The genes are TRBV10-3 and TRBJ2-7, with 8 positions matching TRBD2. Germline V gene sequence: CDR1 ENHRY, CDR2 SYGVKD. This CDR3 region has 12 residues. V shed 8 bases, J shed 5 bases, and the junction held 5 bases outside the gene matches. In nucleotides, the CDR3 is TGTGCCATCGGACTAGCCGTCAACGAGCAGTACTTC. This sequence encodes CAIGLAVNEQYF.

CDR3: CASSLVSLAGGTDTQYF. The CDR3 DNA is TGTGCCAGCAGCTTAGTTAGCCTAGCGGGGGGCACAGATACGCAGTATTTT. V gene TRBV7-9 combines with J gene TRBJ2-3; 10 bases are shared with TRBD2. Germline assignment: CDR1 SEHNR and CDR2 FQNEAQ (reference sequence). CDR3 length: 17 amino acids. J lost 1 base, V lost 1 base, and 5 bases had no gene match. The whole variable domain, remainder taken from reference TRBV7-9 and TRBJ2-3, is DTGVSQNPRHKITKRGQNVTFRCDPISEHNRLYWYRQTLGQGPEFLTYFQNEAQLEKSRLLSDRFSAERPKGSFSTLEIQRTEQGDSAMYLCASSLVSLAGGTDTQYFGPGTRLTVL.

The chain carries TRBV30 and TRBJ2-1; D is uncertain. The CDR3 is 15 residues long. Germline CDR1 and CDR2: GTSNPN and SVGIG (reference sequence). The V and J ends lost 4 bases and 7 bases respectively, with 20 bases between them. The CDR3 nucleotides are TGTGCCTGGATTGATCGGGCCTCTCAACGGAATGAGCAGTTCTTC. It yields the protein CAWIDRASQRNEQFF.

The chain joins TRBV5-1 to TRBJ2-7, with D possibly matching TRBD2 (7 bases). Per the germline V gene, CDR1 is SGHRS and CDR2 is YFSETQ. The CDR3 contains 14 residues. Trimming took off 4 bases at V and 3 bases at J, with 14 bases between the two ends. Here the CDR3 reads CASSGGGGVYEQYF. The DNA of the CDR3 is TGCGCCAGCAGCGGGGGAGGGGGAGTCTACGAGCAGTACTTC. Together with reference TRBV5-1 and TRBJ2-7, the CDR3 gives the full variable domain: KAGVTQTPRYLIKTRGQQVTLSCSPISGHRSVSWYQQTPGQGLQFLFEYFSETQRNKGNFPGRFSGRQFSNSRSEMNVSTLELGDSALYLCASSGGGGVYEQYFGPGTRLTVT.

The V gene is TRBV5-4, the J gene TRBJ2-7; no clear D gene. The V end was cut by 0 bases, the J end by 1 base, with 8 bases between. This CDR3 comprises 14 residues. CDR1 and CDR2 (germline): SGHNT, YYREEE (reference sequence). DNA for the CDR3: TGTGCCAGCAGCTTGGAGGCCACTTCCTACGAGCAGTACTTC. As protein: CASSLEATSYEQYF.